Shown below are 20 T cell receptor beta chains from a single sample sequenced in a study of cytomegalovirus exposure and HLA in healthy donors. PCR amplification relied on 60 Vbeta primers (plus 13 Jbeta primers). Sequencing used immunoSEQ multiplex PCR; TCRdb keeps in-frame clones, though not all of them. In all, the sample yields about 70,000 clones. Sequencing was performed on PBMCs. The origin of the receptors is a female donor in good health and CMV-seropositive.

The J gene is TRBJ2-7, the V gene TRBV7-2; 7 nucleotides line up with TRBD1. The junction had 4 bases not matched to a gene; V was cut back by 5 bases and J by 3 bases. CDR3 length: 13 amino acids. Looked up from germline, CDR1 is SGHTA and CDR2 is FQGNSA. The CDR3 here is CASSPGQNYEQYF. The CDR3 coding sequence is TGTGCCAGCAGCCCGGGACAGAACTACGAGCAGTACTTC.

V is TRBV6-4 and J is TRBJ2-3; the D gene is possibly TRBD1 (6 bases). Germline loops: CDR1 MRHNA, CDR2 SNTAGT. This CDR3 contains 16 residues. V dropped 0 bases and J dropped 3 bases, with 13 bases sitting between them. The CDR3 sequence is CASSDSVQGGTDTQYF. The CDR3 region has the DNA TGTGCCAGCAGTGACTCGGTACAGGGTGGAACAGATACGCAGTATTTT.

The genes are TRBV5-1 and TRBJ1-2, with 11 nucleotides matching TRBD1. V shed 3 bases, J shed 6 bases, and the junction held 7 bases outside the gene matches. The CDR3 contains 15 residues. Germline V gene sequence: CDR1 SGHRS, CDR2 YFSETQ. In nucleotides, the CDR3 is TGCGCCAGCAGCTCGGGACAGGGGGTTGAGGATGGCTACACCTTC. Protein: CASSSGQGVEDGYTF.

This chain links TRBV5-1 with TRBJ2-1; 8 bases agree with TRBD2. With V trimmed by 3 bases and J by 0 bases, 2 bases remained unmatched. This CDR3 has 15 amino acids. Germline V gene lookup returns CDR1 SGHRS and CDR2 YFSETQ. CDR3 region: CASSSGGSSYNEQFF. As DNA, the CDR3 is TGCGCCAGCAGCTCGGGGGGGAGCTCCTACAATGAGCAGTTCTTC.

About this clone: Mismatch with germline at one junction end may stem from a read error. Written as DNA, the CDR3 is TGCAGCCGACTAGGTGTGACAGATAAGCAGTATTTT. Its protein product is CSRLGVTDKQYF. The V and J genes are TRBV29-1 and TRBJ2-3; a weak D match, TRBD2 (6 bases). The CDR3 covers 12 residues. CDR1 and CDR2 (germline): SQVTM, ANQGSEA.

The chain carries TRBV27 and TRBJ2-7, with 10 nucleotides matching TRBD1. This CDR3 region has 15 residues. The V and J ends lost 2 bases and 3 bases, in that order; junction bases with no gene match: 4. Germline V gives CDR1 MNHEY, CDR2 SMNVEV (reference sequence). Here the CDR3 reads CASSLGTGAVYEQYF. The DNA of the CDR3 is TGTGCCAGCAGTTTAGGGACAGGGGCAGTCTACGAGCAGTACTTC.

V and J are TRBV5-8 and TRBJ1-2; no reliable D call. The CDR3 consists of 13 residues. Germline V lookup: CDR1 SGHTS, CDR2 YDEGEE. Deletions cut 4 bases from V and 1 base from J, with 8 bases between. The CDR3 sequence: CASSPGSNYGYTF. As DNA, the CDR3 is TGTGCCAGCAGCCCTGGGAGTAACTATGGCTACACCTTC.

This chain uses TRBV6-5 with TRBJ1-1, with D uncertain. V was pared by 6 bases and J by 4 bases, with 12 bases between. Germline CDR1 reads MNHEY; CDR2 reads SVGAGI. This CDR3 spans 13 amino acids. CDR3 protein: CASSQQEVTEAFF. CDR3 nucleotide sequence: TGTGCCAGCAGCCAGCAGGAGGTCACTGAAGCTTTCTTT.

The CDR3 coding sequence is TGCGCCAGCAGTCTGACAGTCGCCGGAAACACCATATATTTT. Translating it yields CASSLTVAGNTIYF. This chain connects TRBV5-1 to TRBJ1-3, with D perhaps TRBD1 (5 bases). Trimming took 5 bases from V and 4 from J, leaving 13 bases between them. From germline, CDR1 is SGHRS and CDR2 YFSETQ. The CDR3 has 14 residues.

The chain has TRBV2 and TRBJ1-1; the D gene is possibly TRBD1 (5 bases). The CDR3 consists of 14 residues. Trimming took off 6 bases at V and 7 bases at J, with 18 bases between the two ends. CDR1 is SNHLY and CDR2 is FYNNEI in the germline V gene. The CDR3 sequence: CASRQWGQPVEAFF. The CDR3 bases are TGTGCCAGCAGGCAGTGGGGCCAGCCGGTTGAAGCTTTCTTT.

The V gene is TRBV7-2, the J gene TRBJ2-7, with 8 bases that match TRBD2. From germline, CDR1 is SGHTA and CDR2 FQGNSA. The CDR3 sequence is 15 residues long. J was trimmed by 2 bases and V by 1 base; bases with no gene match: 4. CDR3 DNA sequence: TGTGCCAGCAGCTTAGAGGCGGGGGGTCCCTACGAGCAGTACTTC. Translation gives CASSLEAGGPYEQYF.

The genes are TRBV9 and TRBJ2-7, with a weak D call TRBD2 (5 bases). The CDR3 runs to 13 residues. Germline CDR1 reads SGDLS; CDR2 reads YYNGEE. The V and J ends lost 3 bases and 4 bases respectively, with 11 bases between them. The CDR3 region has the DNA TGTGCCAGCAGCGGACCTACTAGTTACGAGCAGTACTTC. This encodes CASSGPTSYEQYF.

J is TRBJ1-1 and V is TRBV28; 7 bases match TRBD1. Trimming removed 3 bases from V and 6 bases from J; junction bases left unmatched: 7. Germline lookup yields CDR1 MDHEN and CDR2 SYDVKM. The CDR3 is 14 amino acids. CDR3 sequence reads: CASSFGRRGPEAFF. The CDR3, as DNA: TGTGCCAGCAGTTTTGGTAGGAGGGGGCCTGAAGCTTTCTTT.

The gene calls are TRBV6-5 and TRBJ2-7, with 8 bases identical to TRBD2. V lost 8 bases, J lost 0 bases, and 3 bases stayed unmatched. This CDR3 spans 13 amino acids. The germline CDR1 and CDR2 sequences are MNHEY and SVGAGI. The CDR3 region has the DNA TGTGCCAGCGCGGGAGGCTTCTCCTACGAGCAGTACTTC. This translates into CASAGGFSYEQYF.

For the CDR3, the DNA is TGTGCCAGCAGCAAGGGACAGGGTAAGACTGAAGCTTTCTTT. Translating it yields CASSKGQGKTEAFF. This chain links TRBV7-9 with TRBJ1-1, with TRBD1 matching 9 bases. The germline V gene encodes CDR1 SEHNR and CDR2 FQNEAQ (reference sequence). V was clipped by 5 bases and J by 5 bases; unmatched bases: 6. The CDR3 runs to 14 residues.

This chain uses TRBV30 with TRBJ1-1; 10 bases map to TRBD1. There are 13 residues in the CDR3. Germline trimming cut 5 bases from V and 3 bases from J; bases unmatched to any gene: 3. CDR1 GTSNPN and CDR2 SVGIG come from the germline V gene (reference sequence). DNA for the CDR3: TGTGCCTGGGACAGGGGGCAGGACACTGAAGCTTTCTTT. This gives the protein CAWDRGQDTEAFF.

This rearrangement joins TRBV7-3 to TRBJ2-1; 9 bases match TRBD1. Per germline, CDR1 SGHTA and CDR2 FQGTGA. V gave up 4 bases and J gave up 5 bases; unmatched junction bases: 6. This CDR3 has 15 amino acids. The CDR3 loop reads CASSSGQGLDNEQFF. CDR3 nucleotide sequence: TGTGCCAGCAGCTCAGGACAGGGGCTCGACAATGAGCAGTTCTTC.

V is TRBV9 and J is TRBJ2-3, with D possibly TRBD2 on 6 matching bases. V lost 4 bases and J 9 bases, leaving 12 bases between the germline ends. This CDR3 is 12 amino acids long. Germline CDR1 and CDR2: SGDLS and YYNGEE. DNA for the CDR3: TGTGCCAGCAGCCCTGGGGGGAAAACGCAGTATTTT. It yields the protein CASSPGGKTQYF.

This rearrangement joins TRBV7-9 to TRBJ2-3; maybe TRBD2 (6 bases). The germline V and J ends were trimmed by 5 bases and 1 base, with 19 bases remaining between them. The germline gives CDR1 SEHNR, CDR2 FQNEAQ (reference sequence). This CDR3 is 17 amino acids long. CDR3 coding DNA: TGTGCCAGCAGCCGAGGGACGGGAGTGAGAGGCACAGATACGCAGTATTTT. As protein: CASSRGTGVRGTDTQYF. The full variable domain, rest sourced from reference TRBV7-9 and TRBJ2-3, is DTGVSQNPRHKITKRGQNVTFRCDPISEHNRLYWYRQTLGQGPEFLTYFQNEAQLEKSRLLSDRFSAERPKGSFSTLEIQRTEQGDSAMYLCASSRGTGVRGTDTQYFGPGTRLTVL.

This chain links TRBV19 with TRBJ1-1; the D gene is possibly TRBD1 (5 bases). V shed 5 bases and J shed 14 bases, with 18 bases lying between them. The CDR3 extends over 12 amino acids. CDR1 is LNHDA, CDR2 SQIVND, per germline (reference sequence). CDR3 in amino acids: CASSLPGQGLFF. The CDR3 DNA is TGTGCCAGTAGTCTCCCCGGGCAGGGTCTATTCTTT.